This T cell receptor (beta chain) came from a study of blood T cell repertoires in COVID-19. Study details: PBMCs, B-cell-depleted T cells, or T cells provided the cDNA or gDNA that made up the material.

Some clones are missing from TCRdb's copy, which holds only in-frame ones; the method was immunoSEQ multiplex PCR. The sample records 390,000 or so clones, about 89% being singletons. Germline V gene data show CDR1 as LNHDA and CDR2 as SQIVND (reference sequence). The germline V and J ends were trimmed by 6 bases and 4 bases, with 9 bases remaining between them. This CDR3 region has 12 residues. Seattle patients were enrolled during active infection and followed longitudinally. V gene TRBV19 combines with J gene TRBJ1-2; D not resolved. The specimen sequenced was peripheral blood. This TCR derives from a woman aged 25 to 39 with COVID-19, enrolled during active disease. The chain's CDR3 is CASSQRGYGYTF. The CDR3 nucleotides are TGTGCCAGTAGCCAGAGAGGCTATGGCTACACCTTC.